The T cell receptor (beta chain) described here comes from a study of blood T cell repertoires in COVID-19. The overall study: Italy, Spain and the United States were the sources of the convalescent and acute COVID-19 samples. Sources were T cells, B-cell-depleted T cells, or PBMCs; the material itself was cDNA or gDNA.

The CDR3 extends over 15 amino acids. Trimming shortened V by 0 bases and J by 1 base, and 10 bases separated the two germline ends. Germline V CDR1 and CDR2: SGHAT, FQNNGV. In the original analysis: Estimates of nucleated cell counts were drawn from the amplification of reference gene primers. Measured with immunoSEQ multiplex PCR; TCRdb has only the in-frame clones, and not every one. That table gives V, J and clone size, and the DNA gave D and trimming. The sample lists some 100,000 clones, 88% occurring once. Sequences were obtained from peripheral blood. This chain joins TRBV11-2 and TRBJ2-7; perhaps TRBD1 as D (6 bases). This receptor was identified in an elderly woman with active COVID-19. For the CDR3, the DNA is TGTGCCAGCAGCTTAGAAGGACAGTCGTCCTACGAGCAGTACTTC. It encodes CASSLEGQSSYEQYF.